A selection of T cell receptor beta chains follows, all from one sample in a study of beta chain features in type 1 diabetes. Some clones are missing from TCRdb's copy, which holds only in-frame ones; the method was immunoSEQ multiplex PCR. The top ten clones hold roughly 1% of a sample with more than 300,000 clones, about a tenth of them seen once. The sequencing input was central memory CD4+ T cells from blood. Source of these receptors: a young man with type 1 diabetes. Each CDR3 is given with its conserved first and last residue. D genes are given only for firm matches. For some rows the clone size is stated as once, few or many, or as a class when expanded; others skip it.

>TRBJ2-5|TRBV28|.|.
CASSLGQETQYF
TGTGCCAGCAGTCTGGGCCAAGAGACCCAGTACTTC
>TRBJ1-5|TRBV11-2|few|TRBD1
CASSSQGGQPQHF
TGTGCCAGCAGCTCTCAGGGGGGGCAGCCCCAGCATTTT
>TRBJ2-7|TRBV7-9|few|TRBD1
CASSVRQGGEQYF
TGTGCCAGCAGCGTAAGACAGGGGGGCGAGCAGTACTTC
>TRBJ2-1|TRBV9|many|TRBD1
CASSVDGTGSYNEQFF
TGTGCCAGCAGCGTCGACGGGACAGGGTCCTACAATGAGCAGTTCTTC
>TRBJ2-7|TRBV28|few|.
CASSSYLERSSYEQYF
TGTGCCAGCAGTTCCTACCTCGAGCGGAGCTCCTACGAGCAGTACTTC
>TRBJ1-1|TRBV28|few|.
CASSLEGTAFF
TGTGCCAGCAGTTTGGAAGGTACGGCTTTCTTT
>TRBJ2-5|TRBV29-1|few|TRBD2
CSVPDGGGETQYF
TGCAGCGTCCCGGACGGGGGGGGTGAGACCCAGTACTTC
>TRBJ1-2|TRBV29-1|.|.
CSVEDGGGAWGHTF
TGCAGCGTTGAAGACGGAGGGGGGGCCTGGGGCCACACCTTC
>TRBJ2-1|TRBV7-8|many|.
CASSPRSVGGNHEQFF
TGTGCCAGCAGCCCAAGGAGTGTCGGGGGTAACCATGAGCAGTTCTTC
>TRBJ2-5|TRBV19|few|TRBD1
CASSIGGQGARETQYF
TGTGCCAGTAGTATAGGGGGACAGGGGGCGAGAGAGACCCAGTACTTC
>TRBJ2-3|TRBV5-6|.|TRBD2
CASSFRTSTADTQYF
TGTGCCAGCAGCTTCCGGACTAGTACGGCAGATACGCAGTATTTT
>TRBJ2-7|TRBV7-2|.|TRBD2
CASSFSGGVIEQYF
TGTGCCAGCAGCTTTAGCGGGGGGGTAATCGAGCAGTACTTC
>TRBJ2-3|TRBV5-1|few|TRBD2
CASSLSASGVSDTQYF
TGCGCCAGCAGCTTGTCGGCTAGCGGGGTATCAGATACGCAGTATTTT
>TRBJ2-3|TRBV2|.|.
CASSEAGGQNTDTQYF
TGTGCCAGCAGTGAAGCGGGGGGACAAAACACAGATACGCAGTATTTT
>TRBJ1-2|TRBV5-1|few|TRBD1
CASSRTGTGYTF
TGCGCCAGCAGCCGGACAGGGACTGGCTACACCTTC
>TRBJ2-7|TRBV7-9|.|.
CAGSVGKVPTNEQYF
TGTGCCGGCAGCGTGGGGAAAGTTCCTACCAACGAGCAGTACTTC
>TRBJ2-4|TRBV18|many|.
CASSPPTLAKNIQYF
TGTGCCAGCTCACCACCGACTCTAGCCAAAAACATTCAGTACTTC
>TRBJ2-7|TRBV7-2|few|TRBD2
CASSLGVSGFSSYEQYF
TGTGCCAGCAGCTTAGGCGTTAGCGGGTTCAGCTCCTACGAGCAGTACTTC
>TRBJ2-5|TRBV5-1|few|TRBD2
CASSFSGGAEETQYF
TGCGCCAGCAGCTTTAGCGGGGGGGCCGAAGAGACCCAGTACTTC
>TRBJ1-5|TRBV2|few|.
CASTRQNNQPQHF
TGTGCCAGCACTAGGCAGAACAATCAGCCCCAGCATTTT
>TRBJ2-7|TRBV11-2|.|TRBD2
CASTSSLAGGAHEQYF
TGTGCCAGCACCAGTTCTTTAGCGGGGGGAGCCCACGAGCAGTACTTC
>TRBJ2-3|TRBV5-6|.|.
CASSLDTPTDTQYF
TGTGCCAGCAGCTTAGACACGCCCACAGATACGCAGTATTTT
>TRBJ2-6|TRBV11-2|.|TRBD1
CASSSQGAPGANVLTF
TGTGCCAGCAGTTCACAGGGGGCACCCGGGGCCAACGTCCTGACTTTC
>TRBJ1-2|TRBV11-2|.|TRBD1
CASSLASGQGEGYTF
TGTGCCAGCAGCTTAGCCAGTGGACAGGGGGAAGGCTACACCTTC
>TRBJ2-7|TRBV7-8|few|TRBD2
CASSSLGTSDHEQYF
TGTGCCAGCAGCTCCCTAGGGACTAGCGATCACGAGCAGTACTTC
>TRBJ2-2|TRBV29-1|few|.
CSVEGGAGELFF
TGCAGCGTTGAAGGGGGCGCCGGGGAGCTGTTTTTT
>TRBJ1-1|TRBV29-1|.|TRBD1
CSVAQGSIMAEAFF
TGCAGCGTTGCACAGGGGAGTATTATGGCTGAAGCTTTCTTT
>TRBJ2-5|TRBV6-6|few|.
CASSYPGEETQYF
TGTGCCAGCAGTTATCCAGGGGAAGAGACCCAGTACTTC
>TRBJ1-2|TRBV4-1|few|TRBD1
CASSPSAGTGGVYGYTF
TGCGCCAGCAGCCCTTCGGCCGGGACAGGAGGTGTCTATGGCTACACCTTC
>TRBJ2-3|TRBV9|.|.
CASTHDGASTDTQYF
TGTGCCAGCACCCACGACGGAGCTAGCACAGATACGCAGTATTTT
>TRBJ1-2|TRBV28|.|.
CASSQTAGGYTF
TGTGCCAGCAGCCAGACAGCTGGGGGCTACACCTTC
>TRBJ2-5|TRBV4-1|.|.
CASSQGTSGQETQYF
TGCGCCAGCAGCCAAGGGACTTCGGGTCAAGAGACCCAGTACTTC
>TRBJ2-5|TRBV6-5|few|.
CASRQGYQETQYF
TGTGCCAGCAGGCAGGGTTACCAAGAGACCCAGTACTTC
>TRBJ1-4|TRBV6-5|many|.
CASTTGSSEKLFF
TGTGCCAGCACGACGGGGTCGAGCGAAAAACTGTTTTTT
>TRBJ2-4|TRBV29-1|.|.
CSVFSLAKNIQYF
TGCAGCGTTTTCTCCTTAGCCAAAAACATTCAGTACTTC
>TRBJ1-4|TRBV7-9|few|.
CASSGRGHYDEKLFF
TGTGCCAGCAGCGGCCGGGGCCACTATGATGAAAAACTGTTTTTT
>TRBJ1-2|TRBV29-1|.|TRBD1
CSGKGQGYGYTF
TGCAGCGGCAAGGGACAGGGCTATGGCTACACCTTC
>TRBJ1-2|TRBV6-6|.|.
CASSLRPPREDYGYTF
TGTGCCAGCAGCCTACGACCCCCGAGGGAGGACTATGGCTACACCTTC
>TRBJ2-3|TRBV7-9|many|.
CASSLAVQDTQYF
TGTGCCAGCAGCTTAGCGGTTCAAGATACGCAGTATTTT
>TRBJ1-1|TRBV29-1|.|.
CSVETPSGEAFF
TGCAGCGTTGAAACCCCGTCCGGTGAAGCTTTCTTT
>TRBJ2-7|TRBV5-4|few|TRBD1
CASSSGTGNEQYF
TGTGCCAGCAGCTCCGGGACAGGGAATGAGCAGTACTTC
>TRBJ2-7|TRBV9|many|TRBD2
CASSVQGTSGGAYEQYF
TGTGCCAGCAGCGTTCAGGGGACTAGCGGGGGAGCCTACGAGCAGTACTTC
>TRBJ1-2|TRBV5-1|.|TRBD1
CASSKADRGDYDGYTF
TGCGCCAGCAGCAAAGCCGACAGGGGAGACTATGACGGCTACACCTTC
>TRBJ1-2|TRBV10-3|.|.
CAISEYDNIANYGYTF
TGTGCCATCAGTGAATACGACAACATAGCTAACTATGGCTACACCTTC
>TRBJ2-7|TRBV5-6|.|.
CASSLRAGVTYEQYF
TGTGCCAGCAGCTTGCGGGCAGGGGTCACCTACGAGCAGTACTTC
>TRBJ2-6|TRBV5-1|.|.
CASTSFFSGANVLTF
TGCGCCAGCACCTCCTTTTTCTCTGGGGCCAACGTCCTGACTTTC
>TRBJ2-7|TRBV5-1|few|TRBD2
CASSQTSGGAYEQYF
TGCGCCAGCAGCCAGACTAGCGGGGGGGCCTACGAGCAGTACTTC
>TRBJ2-3|TRBV6-1|.|.
CASSERGTDTQYF
TGTGCCAGCAGTGAACGGGGCACAGATACGCAGTATTTT